These 17 T cell receptor beta chains came from one sample sequenced in a study of regulatory T cells in long-lasting Graves disease. With iRepertoire HTBI primers and Arm-PCR of CDR3 regions, TCR beta libraries were built. TCRdb re-called the multiplex PCR reads with MiXCR, one entry per CDR3 protein. The table lists approximately 400,000 distinct CDR3 sequences, roughly 15% of them singletons. As to time point: newly diagnosed GD, antithyroid drugs for less than 3 months. Isolated PBMC RNA provided the starting material for the TCR library. These data also formed part of another study, on T cells in Graves' hyperthyroidism and ophthalmopathy.

The specimen comprised peripheral blood mononuclear cells (PBMCs), sampled at new diagnosis, from a patient treated with antithyroid drugs. These receptors came from a woman aged 40 to 50 with Graves disease.

CDR3 sequence (DNA): TGCGCCAGCAGCCAACCGGGACTAGCGGGAGGATTTGGGTCCTACAATGAGCAGTTCTTC. This codes for CASSQPGLAGGFGSYNEQFF. V is TRBV4-1 and J is TRBJ2-1, with 15 bases identical to TRBD2. There are 20 residues in the CDR3. J gave up 1 base and V 2 bases, and 9 bases lay outside the gene matches. Germline CDR1 MGHRA, CDR2 YSYEKL.

To note about this clonotype: Compared with germline, one end of the junction differs, possibly owing to a read error. This chain joins TRBV12-3 or TRBV12-4 and TRBJ2-2; a weak D match, TRBD1 (6 bases). This CDR3 is 16 amino acids long. The CDR3: CVSRPATGSGTGELFF. In DNA form, the CDR3 reads TGCGTCAGCAGACCCGCGACAGGCTCAGGCACCGGGGAGCTGTTTTTT.

This clonotype was recorded many times. The chain links TRBV6-1 to TRBJ1-1; TRBD1 might be the D (6 bases). Trimming cost V 6 bases and J 6 bases, with 17 bases left between them. CDR1 and CDR2 from the germline V gene are MNHNS and SASEGT. This CDR3 comprises 14 residues. The CDR3 coding sequence is TGTGCCAGCAGACTGAGACAGGATTGGGCTGAAGCTTTCTTT. Its protein product is CASRLRQDWAEAFF.

This clonotype was observed at least ten times. This chain joins TRBV5-6 and TRBJ2-1; no clear D. Germline V CDR1 and CDR2: SGHDT, YYEEEE. The CDR3 has 14 residues. V shed 4 bases and J shed 5 bases, with 13 bases lying between them. The CDR3 region is CASSEDLLDNEQFF. The DNA for the CDR3 is TGTGCCAGCAGCGAGGACCTTTTGGACAATGAGCAGTTCTTC.

This clonotype appeared many times. The chain uses TRBV12-3 or TRBV12-4 and TRBJ1-1; 7 bases match TRBD1. With V trimmed by 6 bases and J by 4 bases, 8 bases remained unmatched. The CDR3 runs 14 residues. DNA for the CDR3: TGTGCCAGCAGATTCACAGGGGACGGCACTGAAGCTTTCTTT. Amino acids: CASRFTGDGTEAFF.

This clonotype was picked up many times. The chain couples TRBV20-1 to TRBJ2-3, with TRBD2 matching over 12 bases. V lost 5 bases to trimming and J lost 5 bases; unmatched junction nucleotides: 5. This CDR3 has 14 amino acids. Germline CDR1 reads DFQATT; CDR2 reads SNEGSKA (reference sequence). CDR3 bases: TGCAGTGCTCTACCGGGACTAGCGGGAGATACGCAGTATTTT. Translating it yields CSALPGLAGDTQYF.

This clonotype was found many times. This chain links TRBV12-3 or TRBV12-4 with TRBJ2-1, with TRBD1 matching 9 bases. There are 15 residues in the CDR3. The trim removed 3 bases at V and 3 bases at J, leaving 3 bases unmatched. In DNA form, the CDR3 reads TGTGCCAGCAGTTTTGGGACAGGGTACTACAATGAGCAGTTCTTC. The encoded protein is CASSFGTGYYNEQFF.

This clonotype was picked up many times. J is TRBJ1-2 and V is TRBV20-1; a weak D match, TRBD1 (6 bases). Deletions cut 3 bases from V and 6 bases from J, with 17 bases between. Germline V lookup: CDR1 DFQATT, CDR2 SNEGSKA (reference sequence). CDR3 length: 14 amino acids. The CDR3 DNA reads as TGCAGTGCTAGCCTGATTGGGGGGCAAGATGGCTACACCTTC. Protein sequence: CSASLIGGQDGYTF.

The chain uses TRBV6-5 and TRBJ2-7, with a tentative D call TRBD2 (6 bases). Germline V gene data show CDR1 as MNHEY and CDR2 as SVGAGI. The CDR3 totals 15 residues. Between the trimmed V and J ends, which lost 0 bases and 2 bases, there was a span of 11 bases. The CDR3 loop reads CASSYSAPGAYEQYF. In DNA, the CDR3 is TGTGCCAGCAGTTACTCCGCGCCGGGGGCCTACGAGCAGTACTTC.

This clonotype has at least ten counts. The chain carries TRBV7-2 and TRBJ2-7; 9 bases align to TRBD2. CDR1 SGHTA and CDR2 FQGNSA come from the germline V gene. The V segment lost 1 base and the J segment 5 bases; nucleotides outside the gene matches: 6. CDR3 size: 15 residues. The CDR3 region has the DNA TGTGCCAGCAGCTTAGTAGCGGGAGTAATAAACGAGCAGTACTTC. Encoded protein: CASSLVAGVINEQYF. The full variable domain, with the rest looked up from reference TRBV7-2 and TRBJ2-7, is GAGVSQSPSNKVTEKGKDVELRCDPISGHTALYWYRQSLGQGLEFLIYFQGNSAPDKSGLPSDRFSAERTGGSVSTLTIQRTQQEDSAVYLCASSLVAGVINEQYFGPGTRLTVT.

Concerning this clonotype: Sequence at one end of the junction differs from germline and may be a read error. The chain uses TRBV28 and TRBJ2-7; TRBD2 might be the D (5 bases). Germline loops: CDR1 MDHEN, CDR2 SYDVKM. The CDR3 has 16 residues. The CDR3 loop is CASSSHRDQMLYERYF. The CDR3 DNA reads TGTGCCAGCAGTTCTCACCGGGATCAGATGCTCTACGAGCGGTACTTC.

Ten or more counts support this clonotype. The chain combines TRBV28 with TRBJ1-2; no firm D call. V shed 6 bases and J shed 5 bases, with 13 bases lying between them. Germline V gives CDR1 MDHEN, CDR2 SYDVKM. The CDR3 contains 13 residues. CDR3 nucleotides: TGTGCCAGCAGAGACTCCCGCGGTTATGGCTACACCTTC. This sequence encodes CASRDSRGYGYTF.

On this clonotype: A read error is possible here, since a much larger clone lies one base away. The chain has TRBV6-1 and TRBJ1-2; no firm D call. Germline-derived CDR1 and CDR2 are MNHNS and SASEGT. The CDR3 has 16 residues. The CDR3 loop reads CVSILDGLSRDYGYTF. The CDR3 nucleotides are TGTGTCAGCATTCTAGATGGACTGTCGCGAGACTATGGCTACACCTTC.

This clonotype occurred many times. This rearrangement joins TRBV7-8 to TRBJ1-6; D uncertain. This CDR3 has 16 amino acids. The V gene's germline CDR1 is SGHVS and CDR2 FQNEAQ. V was trimmed by 0 bases and J by 3 bases, leaving 9 bases between them. The CDR3 coding sequence is TGTGCCAGCAGCTTAGCGTCGACCATCTATAATTCACCCCTCCACTTT. This sequence encodes CASSLASTIYNSPLHF.

This clonotype occurred many times. The genes are TRBV12-3 or TRBV12-4 and TRBJ1-1; D gene uncertain. The CDR3 runs 14 residues. Trimming left V 6 bases short and J 6 bases short, with 17 bases between. The chain's CDR3 is CASSPGGSVSEAFF. DNA for the CDR3: TGTGCCAGCAGCCCCGGCGGCAGCGTTTCTGAAGCTTTCTTT.

The V and J genes are TRBV28 and TRBJ2-5, with TRBD1 as a possible D gene (5 bases). CDR1 and CDR2 (germline): MDHEN, SYDVKM. Trimming took 5 bases from V and 2 from J, leaving 12 bases between them. The CDR3 totals 14 residues. Written as DNA, the CDR3 is TGTGCCAGCAGTCCCGACAGTGGACAAGAGACCCAGTACTTC. Translating gives CASSPDSGQETQYF.

This clonotype was found many times. The chain couples TRBV28 to TRBJ2-1; 9 bases agree with TRBD2. The CDR3 is 17 residues long. V dropped 5 bases and J dropped 9; count of bases not matched to a gene: 17. Germline V lookup: CDR1 MDHEN, CDR2 SYDVKM. CDR3 amino acids: CASSNLAGADIWGEQFF. CDR3 nucleotide sequence: TGTGCCAGCAGTAACTTAGCGGGAGCGGATATATGGGGTGAGCAGTTCTTC.